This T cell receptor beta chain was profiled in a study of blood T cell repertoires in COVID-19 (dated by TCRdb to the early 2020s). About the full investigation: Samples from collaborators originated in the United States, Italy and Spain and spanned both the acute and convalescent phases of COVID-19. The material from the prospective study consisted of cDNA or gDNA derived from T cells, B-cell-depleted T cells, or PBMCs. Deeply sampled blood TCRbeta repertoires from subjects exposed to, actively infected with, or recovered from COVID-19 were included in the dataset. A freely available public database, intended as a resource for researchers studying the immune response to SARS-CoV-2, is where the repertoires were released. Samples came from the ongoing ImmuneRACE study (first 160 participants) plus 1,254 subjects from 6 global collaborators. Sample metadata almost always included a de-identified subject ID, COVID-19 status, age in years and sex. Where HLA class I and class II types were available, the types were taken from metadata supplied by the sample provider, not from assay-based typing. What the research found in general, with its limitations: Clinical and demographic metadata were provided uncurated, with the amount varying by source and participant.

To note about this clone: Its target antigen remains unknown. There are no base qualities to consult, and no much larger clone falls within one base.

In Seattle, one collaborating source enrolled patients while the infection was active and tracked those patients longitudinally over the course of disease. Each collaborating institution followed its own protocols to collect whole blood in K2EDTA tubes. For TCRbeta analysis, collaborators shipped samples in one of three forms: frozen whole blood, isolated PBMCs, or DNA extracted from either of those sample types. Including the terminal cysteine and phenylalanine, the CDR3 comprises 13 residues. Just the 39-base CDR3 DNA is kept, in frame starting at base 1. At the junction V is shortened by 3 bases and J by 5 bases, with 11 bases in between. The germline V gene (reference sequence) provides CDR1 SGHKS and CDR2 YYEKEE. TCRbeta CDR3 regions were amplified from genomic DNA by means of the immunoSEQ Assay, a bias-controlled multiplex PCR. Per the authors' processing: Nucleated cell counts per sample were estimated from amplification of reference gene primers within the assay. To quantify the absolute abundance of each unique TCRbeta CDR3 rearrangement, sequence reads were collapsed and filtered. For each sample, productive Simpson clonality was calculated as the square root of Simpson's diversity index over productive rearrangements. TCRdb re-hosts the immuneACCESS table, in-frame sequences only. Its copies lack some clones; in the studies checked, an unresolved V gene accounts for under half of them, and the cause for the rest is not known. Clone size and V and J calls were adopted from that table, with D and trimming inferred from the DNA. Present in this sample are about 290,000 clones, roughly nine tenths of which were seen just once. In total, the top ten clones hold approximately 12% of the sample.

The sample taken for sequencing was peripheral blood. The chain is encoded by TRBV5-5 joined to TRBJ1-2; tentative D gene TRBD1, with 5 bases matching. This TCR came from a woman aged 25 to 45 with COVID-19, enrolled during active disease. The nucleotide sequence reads TGTGCCAGCAGCTCCCTAGGGGTTTATGGCTACACCTTC. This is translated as CASSSLGVYGYTF.